A selection of T cell receptor beta chains follows, all from one sample in a study of T cell responses to AZD1222 COVID-19 vaccine. Sequencing used immunoSEQ multiplex PCR; TCRdb keeps in-frame clones, though not all of them. The table includes approximately 52,000 clones, roughly 89% detected once. The sequencing here drew on peripheral blood, taken 28 days after the second AZD1222 dose. The receptors stem from an adult who received the AZD1222 COVID-19 vaccine. Both conserved end residues are part of each CDR3. A D gene is named only where the DNA matches it firmly. For some rows the clone size is stated as once, few or many, or as a class when expanded; others skip it.

d_call clone_size cdr3_length j_call v_call cdr3_aa cdr3_nt
NA NA 13 TRBJ2-7 TRBV27 CASRYAGWDEQYF TGTGCCAGCAGATACGCAGGGTGGGACGAGCAGTACTTC
TRBD1 NA 11 TRBJ2-5 TRBV29-1 CSVDRRETQYF TGCAGCGTGGACAGGAGAGAGACCCAGTACTTC
TRBD2 NA 15 TRBJ2-7 TRBV5-1 CASSLAGLAGNEQYF TGCGCCAGCAGCTTGGCGGGACTAGCGGGAAACGAGCAGTACTTC
NA NA 15 TRBJ1-4 TRBV7-9 CASSPPSGHNEKLFF TGTGCCAGCAGCCCGCCGTCGGGACATAATGAAAAACTGTTTTTT
NA once 16 TRBJ2-1 TRBV28 CASSRRELAWWNEQFF TGTGCCAGCAGTCGTCGGGAGCTGGCATGGTGGAATGAGCAGTTCTTC
NA NA 14 TRBJ2-7 TRBV7-9 CASSLIRVPNEQYF TGTGCCAGCAGCTTAATAAGGGTCCCCAACGAGCAGTACTTC
TRBD1 NA 15 TRBJ1-6 TRBV7-2 CASSRTGGYNSPLHF TGTGCCAGCAGCAGGACAGGGGGCTATAATTCACCCCTCCACTTT
NA NA 18 TRBJ1-5 TRBV15 CATSTETGLWESNQPQHF TGTGCCACCAGCACTGAAACTGGCCTATGGGAGAGCAATCAGCCCCAGCATTTT
TRBD1 NA 15 TRBJ1-6 TRBV20-1 CSASAGQAYNSPLHF TGCAGTGCTAGTGCCGGACAGGCGTATAATTCACCCCTCCACTTT
NA few 15 TRBJ2-3 TRBV7-9 CASSRRGDSTDTQYF TGTGCCAGCAGCCGGAGGGGAGATAGCACAGATACGCAGTATTTT
NA NA 13 TRBJ2-1 TRBV11-3 CASSLADSGEQFF TGTGCCAGCAGCTTAGCCGACTCGGGTGAGCAGTTCTTC
NA NA 14 TRBJ2-3 TRBV7-6 CASSKTRSTDTQYF TGTGCCAGCAGCAAAACTAGGAGCACAGATACGCAGTATTTT
NA NA 10 TRBJ1-1 TRBV9 CASKNTEAFF TGTGCCAGCAAGAACACTGAAGCTTTCTTT
NA NA 13 TRBJ1-1 TRBV9 CASSVGMNTEAFF TGTGCCAGCAGCGTAGGGATGAACACTGAAGCTTTCTTT
NA NA 13 TRBJ2-1 TRBV29-1 CSVDRGTYNEQFF TGCAGCGTTGATCGCGGGACCTACAATGAGCAGTTCTTC
NA few 13 TRBJ1-1 TRBV15 CATSRDRGAYGFF TGTGCCACCAGCAGAGATCGGGGGGCTTACGGTTTCTTT
NA NA 16 TRBJ1-2 TRBV18 CASSPQQEGWSYGYTF TGTGCCAGCTCACCACAACAAGAGGGGTGGAGCTATGGCTACACCTTC
NA NA 13 TRBJ2-3 TRBV2 CASRESGTDTQYF TGTGCCTCCAGGGAGTCTGGCACAGATACGCAGTATTTT
NA NA 17 TRBJ2-2 TRBV21-1 CASSTSRDLKNTGELFF TGTGCCAGCAGCACCTCAAGGGACTTAAAGAACACCGGGGAGCTGTTTTTT
NA NA 13 TRBJ2-1 TRBV6-4 CASSEQLESEQFF TGTGCCAGCAGTGAGCAACTGGAAAGTGAGCAGTTCTTC
NA few 15 TRBJ2-7 TRBV28 CASSLEGTANYEQYF TGTGCCAGCAGTTTGGAGGGGACGGCTAACTACGAGCAGTACTTC
TRBD1 NA 16 TRBJ1-1 TRBV6-5 CASSFIGGTGGTEAFF TGTGCCAGCAGTTTTATAGGCGGGACAGGGGGCACTGAAGCTTTCTTT
NA NA 11 TRBJ1-1 TRBV10-3 CAISESFEAFF TGTGCCATCAGTGAGTCATTTGAAGCTTTCTTT
NA NA 14 TRBJ1-5 TRBV5-1 CASSLEGGNQPQHF TGCGCCAGCAGCTTGGAGGGGGGGAATCAGCCCCAGCATTTT
NA NA 16 TRBJ1-6 TRBV3-1/TRBV3-2 CASSQTGARNNSPLHF TGTGCCAGCAGCCAAACGGGGGCGAGGAATAATTCACCCCTCCACTTT
NA NA 13 TRBJ2-2 TRBV24-1 CATSDWVGGELFF TGTGCCACCAGTGATTGGGTGGGCGGGGAGCTGTTTTTT
TRBD2 NA 16 TRBJ2-5 TRBV15 CATSRAASGRGETQYF TGTGCCACCAGCAGAGCGGCTAGCGGGAGGGGAGAGACCCAGTACTTC
TRBD1 NA 13 TRBJ2-1 TRBV24-1 CATADRGPDEQFF TGTGCCACCGCGGACAGGGGTCCGGATGAGCAGTTCTTC
TRBD1 NA 15 TRBJ1-4 TRBV4-2 CASSPRTGRDEKLFF TGTGCCAGCAGCCCTAGGACAGGTAGAGATGAAAAACTGTTTTTT
NA NA 13 TRBJ1-4 TRBV12-3/TRBV12-4 CASTVGGSEKLFF TGTGCCAGCACGGTCGGGGGGAGTGAAAAACTGTTTTTT
NA NA 13 TRBJ2-3 TRBV12-3/TRBV12-4 CASSLSRRDTQYF TGTGCCAGCAGTTTGTCTCGCAGGGATACGCAGTATTTT
NA once 14 TRBJ2-5 TRBV3-1/TRBV3-2 CASSHPAVRATQYF TGTGCCAGCAGCCATCCCGCTGTTCGAGCGACCCAGTACTTC
TRBD2 NA 14 TRBJ2-1 TRBV3-1/TRBV3-2 CASSQEPSGRAGLF TGTGCCAGCAGCCAAGAACCTAGCGGGAGGGCCGGTCTCTTC
TRBD1 NA 15 TRBJ1-4 TRBV5-1 CASSLAGTGAEKLFF TGCGCCAGCAGCTTGGCCGGGACAGGGGCCGAAAAACTGTTTTTT
TRBD2 NA 15 TRBJ2-5 TRBV14 CASSLGLAGRETQYF TGTGCCAGCAGCCTGGGACTAGCGGGAAGAGAGACCCAGTACTTC
NA NA 16 TRBJ1-5 TRBV19 CASSIERPTVNQPQHF TGTGCCAGTAGTATAGAAAGACCGACAGTCAATCAGCCCCAGCATTTT
NA NA 14 TRBJ1-1 TRBV6-2/TRBV6-3 CASSDGPRGTEAFF TGTGCCAGCAGTGACGGCCCCAGGGGCACTGAAGCTTTCTTT
NA NA 14 TRBJ2-2 TRBV24-1 CATSDLGTTGELFF TGTGCCACCAGTGATTTAGGCACCACCGGGGAGCTGTTTTTT
TRBD1 NA 13 TRBJ2-1 TRBV6-4 CASSGEGGDEQFF TGTGCCAGCAGTGGAGAAGGGGGCGATGAGCAGTTCTTC
NA NA 14 TRBJ1-2 TRBV4-1 CASSQGTANYGYTF TGCGCCAGCAGCCAAGGGACGGCTAACTATGGCTACACCTTC
NA NA 15 TRBJ1-1 TRBV6-1 CASRRSALLNTEAFF TGTGCCAGTAGGAGATCGGCCCTTTTGAACACTGAAGCTTTCTTT
NA NA 10 TRBJ2-7 TRBV6-4 CASESYEQYF TGTGCCAGCGAAAGCTACGAGCAGTACTTC
NA once 14 TRBJ2-2 TRBV6-5 CASAGEANTGELFF TGTGCCAGCGCCGGGGAGGCGAACACCGGGGAGCTGTTTTTT
TRBD2 NA 19 TRBJ2-7 TRBV7-9 CASSLGPGTMDLGRGEQYF TGTGCCAGCAGCTTGGGCCCCGGGACTATGGATCTGGGAAGGGGCGAGCAGTACTTC
TRBD1 once 14 TRBJ1-2 TRBV6-5 CASINRGFDYGYTF TGTGCCAGCATCAACAGGGGGTTCGACTATGGCTACACCTTC
NA once 14 TRBJ2-7 TRBV19 CASSISGSTYEQYF TGTGCCAGTAGTATTTCCGGGAGTACTTACGAGCAGTACTTC
NA NA 15 TRBJ1-2 TRBV2 CASRAALDTYYGYTF TGTGCCAGCAGGGCCGCCTTAGACACTTACTATGGCTACACCTTC
NA NA 16 TRBJ1-2 TRBV11-2 CASSLGGRSGNYGYTF TGTGCCAGCAGCTTAGGGGGTCGTAGCGGAAACTATGGCTACACCTTC
NA few 13 TRBJ2-7 TRBV19 CASSIERGYEQYF TGTGCCAGTAGTATAGAAAGGGGATACGAGCAGTACTTC
NA few 14 TRBJ2-5 TRBV5-6 CASSRGGKVETQYF TGTGCCAGCAGCCGAGGAGGGAAGGTTGAGACCCAGTACTTC
NA few 15 TRBJ2-2 TRBV2 CASSERGAGTGELFF TGTGCCAGCAGTGAGAGGGGCGCTGGCACCGGGGAGCTGTTTTTT
TRBD1 NA 15 TRBJ2-7 TRBV27 CASSSPGQGAYEQYF TGTGCCAGCAGTTCCCCGGGACAGGGGGCGTACGAGCAGTACTTC
TRBD2 NA 16 TRBJ2-1 TRBV7-6 CASSLAPLAGGGEQFF TGTGCCAGCAGCTTAGCGCCGCTAGCGGGAGGAGGTGAGCAGTTCTTC
TRBD2 once 15 TRBJ2-5 TRBV19 CASSTKGTRQETQYF TGTGCCAGTAGTACCAAAGGGACTAGACAAGAGACCCAGTACTTC
TRBD1 NA 13 TRBJ1-2 TRBV10-2 CASSPGQGSGYTF TGCGCCAGCAGTCCCGGACAGGGTTCTGGCTACACCTTC
NA NA 15 TRBJ1-1 TRBV6-5 CASSFTRGGGTEAFF TGTGCCAGCAGCTTCACCCGTGGGGGGGGCACTGAAGCTTTCTTT